The text below deals with one T cell receptor (beta chain). Its antigen is undetermined. This entry comes from a study of T cell repertoires in cytomegalovirus infection. The overall study: Public TCR beta signatures indicated both CMV infection and matching HLA type. General study findings and limits: Summed public TCR beta family frequency identified CMV carriers bearing the relevant HLA. Clonotypes of TCR beta that were HLA-C-restricted and CMV-specific dominated the ex vivo response.

The length of the CDR3 is 14 residues. V shed 5 bases and J shed 2 bases, with 12 bases lying between them. CDR1 and CDR2 from the germline V gene are SEHNR and FQNEAQ (reference sequence). TCRdb reanalysed the reads using MiXCR and keeps one entry per CDR3 protein. The repertoire holds some 110,000 distinct CDR3 sequences, with 9.5% to 13% as singletons. The sequence came from a human donor in good health (CMV status not recorded). Some clones in this sample may be carry-over from other donors' samples. Sample: PBMCs, sequenced either directly or after in vitro stimulation (not recorded which). This chain links TRBV7-9 with TRBJ2-5; TRBD1 might be the D (6 bases). The CDR3 reads CASSARQEQETQYF. The CDR3 DNA reads TGTGCCAGCAGCGCCAGACAGGAACAAGAGACCCAGTACTTC.